This TCR beta chain originates from a study of blood T cells in healthy people across ages. Study in general: Capture by template switching was about one barcoded beta molecule per two T cells.

This clonotype was counted once. Its antigen is undetermined. Study conclusions and caveats: Diversity figures derived from one million T cells were judged to underestimate the true value. Donor CMV status was unknown, possibly confounding expanded clonotype changes.

Trimming at V came to 1 base and at J to 7 bases, leaving 9 bases not matched to a gene. There are 16 residues in the CDR3. The germline CDR1 and CDR2 sequences are SEHNR and FQNEAQ (reference sequence). Through a sample-barcoded 5' primer and a J-beta primer mix, a second PCR was run for about 6 to 12 cycles. One entry per CDR3 protein results from TCRdb running MiXCR on the 5' RACE reads. The table shows 1.5 million or so distinct CDR3 sequences, with roughly two fifths occurring only once. The chain is built from TRBV7-9 and TRBJ2-1; TRBD2 matches 8 bases. This TCR derives from a woman under 30 in good health. The sequencing input was blood. As DNA, the CDR3 is TGTGCCAGCAGCTTAGTGGCTAGCGGGCTTTGGAATGAGCAGTTCTTC. This translates into CASSLVASGLWNEQFF.